This T cell receptor beta chain was documented in a study of blood T cell repertoires in COVID-19. The J segment lost 8 bases and the V segment lost 8 bases, leaving 8 bases of the junction unmatched. Germline lookup yields CDR1 SGHAT and CDR2 FQNNGV. This CDR3 has 13 residues. Per the authors' pipeline: From reference gene primer amplification, estimates of nucleated cell counts were derived. Repertoires were generated with immunoSEQ multiplex PCR, while TCRdb's copy carries only in-frame clones and drops some. The D gene and trimming were derived from the DNA, and the V and J assignments and clone size from that table. The table records 160,000 or so clones, about 85% of them present only once.

Sequencing used PBMCs or T cells enriched from blood (not recorded which). This TCR was recovered from a woman aged 35 to 49 with acute COVID-19. The chain couples TRBV11-2 to TRBJ2-1, with 8 bases matching TRBD2. CDR3 sequence reads: CASGGRRGHEQFF. DNA of the CDR3: TGTGCCAGCGGCGGGAGGCGAGGGCATGAGCAGTTCTTC.